The 17 T cell receptor beta chains given below trace back to one sample, sequenced in a study of T cells after yellow fever vaccination. TCRdb re-called the 5' RACE reads with MiXCR, one entry per CDR3 protein. This table holds about 430,000 distinct CDR3 sequences, over 15% found once. Sequencing was performed on PBMCs, taken before the yellow fever booster vaccination. These receptor sequences come from a man younger than 35 who received the YFV17D yellow fever vaccine.

The rearrangement joins TRBV5-1 to TRBJ1-6; 7 bases are a match to TRBD1. V was clipped by 4 bases and J by 0 bases; unmatched bases: 7. This CDR3 comprises 17 residues. Germline V lookup: CDR1 SGHRS, CDR2 YFSETQ. CDR3 DNA: TGCGCCAGCAGCCGGAGACAGGGCGCCTCCTATAATTCACCCCTCCACTTT. Its protein product is CASSRRQGASYNSPLHF. Drawing the rest from reference TRBV5-1 and TRBJ1-6, the complete variable domain is KAGVTQTPRYLIKTRGQQVTLSCSPISGHRSVSWYQQTPGQGLQFLFEYFSETQRNKGNFPGRFSGRQFSNSRSEMNVSTLELGDSALYLCASSRRQGASYNSPLHFGNGTRLTVT.

The chain couples TRBV20-1 to TRBJ1-2; D not resolved. V lost 0 bases and J lost 0, with 11 bases in between. The CDR3 runs to 15 residues. CDR1 DFQATT and CDR2 SNEGSKA come from the germline V gene (reference sequence). In DNA, the CDR3 is TGCAGTGCTAGAGAGTTTGAGGGCACTAACTATGGCTACACCTTC. Translated: CSAREFEGTNYGYTF.

The chain links TRBV5-1 to TRBJ1-5; D is uncertain. The V end was cut by 7 bases, the J end by 7 bases, with 21 bases between. The CDR3 extends over 15 amino acids. Germline V gives CDR1 SGHRS, CDR2 YFSETQ. The CDR3, as DNA: TGCGCCAGCTCTCCCACTGGAGGGTCCCAGCAGCCCCAGCATTTT. Its translation is CASSPTGGSQQPQHF. Together with reference TRBV5-1 and TRBJ1-5, the CDR3 gives the full variable domain: KAGVTQTPRYLIKTRGQQVTLSCSPISGHRSVSWYQQTPGQGLQFLFEYFSETQRNKGNFPGRFSGRQFSNSRSEMNVSTLELGDSALYLCASSPTGGSQQPQHFGDGTRLSIL.

This clonotype turned up a few times. The rearrangement joins TRBV20-1 to TRBJ2-7; D tentatively fits TRBD1 or TRBD2 (5 bases each). This CDR3 spans 14 amino acids. V lost 6 bases and J 5 bases, leaving 20 bases between the germline ends. The germline gives CDR1 DFQATT, CDR2 SNEGSKA (reference sequence). CDR3 nucleotide sequence: TGCAGTGCCGCCCGGGGAGAGGGGTTAGACGAGCAGTACTTC. It codes for CSAARGEGLDEQYF.

The chain uses TRBV27 and TRBJ2-2, with D perhaps matching TRBD1 (5 bases). The V end was cut by 2 bases, the J end by 4 bases, with 11 bases between. CDR3 length equals 15 residues. CDR1 is MNHEY, CDR2 SMNVEV, per germline (reference sequence). The CDR3, as DNA: TGTGCCAGCAGTTTAACCGACAGTCCCACCGGGGAGCTGTTTTTT. This encodes CASSLTDSPTGELFF.

A few counts support this clonotype. The genes are TRBV13 and TRBJ2-7; maybe TRBD2 (6 bases). Germline CDR1 PRHDT, CDR2 FYEKMQ (reference sequence). The length of the CDR3 is 14 residues. V dropped 6 bases and J dropped 7 bases, with 19 bases sitting between them. The CDR3 spells CASSVLGPGGEQYF. In DNA, the CDR3 is TGTGCCAGCAGTGTTCTCGGTCCAGGAGGGGAGCAGTACTTC.

V gene TRBV7-3 combines with J gene TRBJ2-6, with TRBD1 matching over 8 bases. V dropped 2 bases and J dropped 2; count of bases not matched to a gene: 11. The CDR3 length is 19 residues. Germline assignment: CDR1 SGHTA and CDR2 FQGTGA. The CDR3 nucleotides are TGTGCCAGCAGCTTATTCCCGGCAGGGGGCCTTGCTGGGGCCAACGTCCTGACTTTC. It is translated as CASSLFPAGGLAGANVLTF.

The chain is built from TRBV6-1 and TRBJ1-2, with TRBD1 as a possible D gene (5 bases). In germline, CDR1 is MNHNS, CDR2 SASEGT. Between the trimmed V and J ends, which lost 10 bases and 4 bases, there was a span of 19 bases. CDR3 length: 14 residues. CDR3 sequence: CATREGLGPYGYTF. The CDR3 DNA reads as TGTGCCACCCGCGAGGGGCTCGGACCCTATGGCTACACCTTC.

The sample holds a few counts of this clonotype. J is TRBJ2-6 and V is TRBV9; TRBD2 is a possible D gene (7 bases). The germline V gene has CDR1 SGDLS and CDR2 YYNGEE. The CDR3 covers 16 residues. The V end lost 4 bases, the J end lost 4 bases, and 15 bases lay between the germline ends. CDR3 in amino acids: CASSTGGGSGANVLTF. DNA of the CDR3: TGTGCCAGCAGCACGGGGGGCGGGTCCGGGGCCAACGTCCTGACTTTC.

This chain connects TRBV20-1 to TRBJ1-2; D is undetermined. Germline loops: CDR1 DFQATT, CDR2 SNEGSKA (reference sequence). V was pared by 7 bases and J by 4 bases, with 13 bases between. CDR3 length equals 12 residues. The CDR3 sequence: CSVAPRGYGYTF. The CDR3 nucleotides read TGCAGTGTAGCTCCCCGGGGCTATGGCTACACCTTC.

This clonotype was recorded a few times. The chain links TRBV4-2 to TRBJ1-4, with no clear D. The germline V gene encodes CDR1 LGHNA and CDR2 YNFKEQ. This CDR3 region has 15 residues. V lost 0 bases to trimming and J lost 4 bases, with 9 bases between them. The CDR3 sequence is CASSQDLGVNEKLFF. The CDR3 region has the DNA TGTGCCAGCAGCCAAGATTTGGGAGTTAATGAAAAACTGTTTTTT.

This clonotype was found a few times. The chain couples TRBV27 to TRBJ2-6, with TRBD2 identical over 14 bases. This CDR3 contains 20 residues. The germline gives CDR1 MNHEY, CDR2 SMNVEV (reference sequence). Trimming cost V 2 bases and J 2 bases; bases outside gene matches: 8. The CDR3, as DNA: TGTGCCAGCAGTTTAATGTGGACTAGCGGGGGGCCCCCTGGGGCCAACGTCCTGACTTTC. Amino acid sequence: CASSLMWTSGGPPGANVLTF.

This sequence joins TRBV9 and TRBJ2-7; the match to TRBD1 covers 7 bases. Germline-derived CDR1 and CDR2 are SGDLS and YYNGEE. This CDR3 is 16 amino acids long. The junction had 12 bases not matched to a gene; V was cut back by 4 bases and J by 2 bases. CDR3 loop: CASSLRPGTETYEQYF. CDR3 sequence (DNA): TGTGCCAGCAGCCTCCGTCCGGGGACAGAGACCTACGAGCAGTACTTC.

This clonotype showed up just a few times. The V and J genes are TRBV13 and TRBJ2-7, with D possibly TRBD1 on 6 matching bases. This CDR3 comprises 19 residues. The V end was cut by 7 bases, the J end by 2 bases, with 30 bases between. Germline V gene data show CDR1 as PRHDT and CDR2 as FYEKMQ (reference sequence). CDR3 residues: CASIPWGPITVRTAYEQYF. The CDR3 DNA reads TGTGCCAGCATCCCCTGGGGGCCGATTACGGTCAGGACAGCCTACGAGCAGTACTTC.

This chain links TRBV5-1 with TRBJ1-1, with D uncertain. V dropped 5 bases and J dropped 6 bases, with 14 bases sitting between them. The length of the CDR3 is 13 residues. Germline assignment: CDR1 SGHRS and CDR2 YFSETQ. As DNA, the CDR3 is TGCGCCAGCAGTTCCCGGGGAGCCGCTGAAGCTTTCTTT. It translates to CASSSRGAAEAFF. Full variable domain (rest looked up from reference TRBV5-1 and TRBJ1-1): KAGVTQTPRYLIKTRGQQVTLSCSPISGHRSVSWYQQTPGQGLQFLFEYFSETQRNKGNFPGRFSGRQFSNSRSEMNVSTLELGDSALYLCASSSRGAAEAFFGQGTRLTVV.

This clonotype was observed a handful of times. V gene TRBV7-3 combines with J gene TRBJ1-2; TRBD1 might be the D (5 bases). CDR1 and CDR2 (germline): SGHTA, FQGTGA. Trimming took 6 bases from V and 7 from J, leaving 15 bases between them. The CDR3 is 13 amino acids. The CDR3 spells CASRFDSLSGYTF. CDR3 nucleotide sequence: TGTGCCAGCAGGTTCGACAGTTTATCTGGCTACACCTTC.

A few counts support this clonotype. This chain uses TRBV4-2 with TRBJ1-2, with 7 bases identical to TRBD1. Germline V gene lookup returns CDR1 LGHNA and CDR2 YNFKEQ. This CDR3 has 16 amino acids. V trimming: 5 bases; J trimming: 4 bases; junction bases outside the gene matches: 13. The CDR3 DNA reads TGTGCCAGCAGCGAAGGAGGGGGCAGCACAGTCTATGGCTACACCTTC. Translation: CASSEGGGSTVYGYTF.